This entry lists 26 T cell receptor beta chains sequenced from one sample in a study of shared clonotypes between healthy human individuals. CD45RO-negative, CCR7-positively selected cells formed the naive CD8 fraction, excluding terminally differentiated effector memory CD45RA+ cells. The table came from immunoSEQ multiplex PCR; TCRdb's copy has only in-frame clones and leaves some out. The sample shows 550,000 to 600,000 clones, 98% of them seen only once. The sample consisted of naive CD8+ T cells sorted from blood. All receptors come from a man aged 25 to 40 in good health.

This clone was seen just once. This chain joins TRBV27 and TRBJ1-5; D ambiguous. Deletions cut 4 bases from V and 6 bases from J, with 10 bases between. Germline V gives CDR1 MNHEY, CDR2 SMNVEV (reference sequence). The CDR3 runs to 13 residues. CDR3 coding DNA: TGTGCCAGCAGTTCGGCCTGGGGTCAGCCCCAGCATTTT. This gives the protein CASSSAWGQPQHF.

The chain uses TRBV7-9 and TRBJ2-3; possibly TRBD2 for D (5 bases). Trimming cost V 5 bases and J 7 bases, with 19 bases left between them. The germline V gene has CDR1 SEHNR and CDR2 FQNEAQ (reference sequence). The CDR3 consists of 15 residues. The CDR3 sequence is CASSPGWGELYTQYF. The CDR3 DNA follows: TGTGCCAGCAGCCCCGGATGGGGAGAGCTATATACGCAGTATTTT. Drawing the rest from reference TRBV7-9 and TRBJ2-3, the complete variable domain is DTGVSQNPRHKITKRGQNVTFRCDPISEHNRLYWYRQTLGQGPEFLTYFQNEAQLEKSRLLSDRFSAERPKGSFSTLEIQRTEQGDSAMYLCASSPGWGELYTQYFGPGTRLTVL.

The chain carries TRBV7-8 and TRBJ2-7; 9 bases agree with TRBD1. Germline CDR1 is SGHVS and CDR2 is FQNEAQ. This CDR3 is 14 amino acids long. The V and J ends lost 5 bases and 5 bases, in that order; junction bases with no gene match: 7. DNA for the CDR3: TGTGCCAGCAGCCTGACAGGGGGGTTCGACGAGCAGTACTTC. It encodes CASSLTGGFDEQYF. The full variable domain, rest sourced from reference TRBV7-8 and TRBJ2-7, is GAGVSQSPRYKVAKRGQDVALRCDPISGHVSLFWYQQALGQGPEFLTYFQNEAQLDKSGLPSDRFFAERPEGSVSTLKIQRTQQEDSAVYLCASSLTGGFDEQYFGPGTRLTVT.

This clone was seen a single time. The V and J genes are TRBV29-1 and TRBJ2-7; tentative D call: TRBD1 (5 bases). The CDR3 loop spans 11 amino acids. The germline gives CDR1 SQVTM, CDR2 ANQGSEA. V dropped 7 bases and J dropped 1 base, with 8 bases sitting between them. The CDR3 region is CSATDSYEQYF. CDR3 DNA: TGCAGCGCGACAGATTCCTACGAGCAGTACTTC.

The rearrangement uses TRBV15 and TRBJ2-7, with TRBD2 matching 9 bases. The CDR3 length is 17 residues. After removal of 0 bases from V and 2 bases from J, the junction contained 8 bases not matched to a gene. Looked up from germline, CDR1 is LNHNV and CDR2 is YYDKDF (reference sequence). The CDR3: CATSRDLSGRRPYEQYF. The CDR3, as DNA: TGTGCCACCAGCAGAGATCTCAGCGGGAGGCGACCCTACGAGCAGTACTTC.

The J gene is TRBJ2-1, the V gene TRBV4-2; 8 nucleotides align to TRBD2. The CDR3 contains 15 residues. V was clipped by 8 bases and J by 11 bases; unmatched bases: 17. The germline CDR1 and CDR2 sequences are LGHNA and YNFKEQ. The CDR3 DNA follows: TGTGCCAGCTCAGGAACGGGACTAGGAGTAGACAAGCAGTTCTTC. Translated, it gives CASSGTGLGVDKQFF.

J is TRBJ2-7 and V is TRBV6-5, with D possibly TRBD2 on 6 matching bases. V lost 2 bases to trimming and J lost 2 bases, with 13 bases between them. Germline V gene sequence: CDR1 MNHEY, CDR2 SVGAGI. This CDR3 region has 15 residues. CDR3 nucleotide sequence: TGTGCCAGCAGTTACGGGGGAGGCGCAACCTACGAGCAGTACTTC. It yields the protein CASSYGGGATYEQYF.

The chain combines TRBV9 with TRBJ2-6; tentative D call: TRBD1 (7 bases). CDR1 and CDR2 from the germline V gene are SGDLS and YYNGEE. V dropped 0 bases and J dropped 0 bases, with 25 bases sitting between them. The CDR3 has 22 residues. CDR3: CASSVESGRPGTESSGANVLTF. CDR3 sequence (DNA): TGTGCCAGCAGCGTAGAGTCGGGGAGGCCTGGGACAGAGAGCTCTGGGGCCAACGTCCTGACTTTC.

The J gene is TRBJ2-1, the V gene TRBV29-1; D might be TRBD1 (6 bases). The CDR3 spans 10 residues. Trimming removed 7 bases from V and 7 bases from J, with 8 bases in between. CDR1 is SQVTM and CDR2 is ANQGSEA in the germline V gene. The CDR3 is CSGTGNEQFF. The CDR3, as DNA: TGCAGCGGAACAGGGAATGAGCAGTTCTTC.

V gene TRBV10-2 combines with J gene TRBJ1-5, with a tentative D call TRBD1 (5 bases). Germline V CDR1 and CDR2: WSHSY, SAAADI. V lost 4 bases and J 6 bases, leaving 13 bases between the germline ends. This CDR3 spans 14 amino acids. This chain's CDR3 is CASSVVGDGQPQHF. In DNA form, the CDR3 reads TGCGCCAGCAGTGTTGTAGGGGACGGTCAGCCCCAGCATTTT.

V gene TRBV5-1 combines with J gene TRBJ2-7; 7 nucleotides match TRBD1. V lost 7 bases to trimming and J lost 3 bases; unmatched junction nucleotides: 10. Germline V gene sequence: CDR1 SGHRS, CDR2 YFSETQ. The CDR3 loop spans 14 amino acids. The CDR3 sequence: CASGVRGIDYEQYF. In DNA, the CDR3 is TGCGCCAGCGGCGTCAGGGGGATAGACTACGAGCAGTACTTC.

This clone was found once. At the DNA level, this CDR3 is encoded by other sequences in the same sample as well. This chain connects TRBV9 to TRBJ2-7, with 9 positions matching TRBD1. Germline trimming cut 3 bases from V and 2 bases from J; bases unmatched to any gene: 3. Germline CDR1 and CDR2: SGDLS and YYNGEE. There are 14 residues in the CDR3. CDR3 amino acids: CASSATGGPYEQYF. The CDR3 DNA sequence: TGTGCCAGCAGCGCGACAGGGGGACCCTACGAGCAGTACTTC.

This clone was observed a single time. The chain joins TRBV7-9 to TRBJ2-7; 7 nucleotides align to TRBD1. V lost 1 base and J lost 8; bases outside the gene matches: 5. The length of the CDR3 is 13 residues. Germline CDR1 SEHNR, CDR2 FQNEAQ (reference sequence). The CDR3 DNA sequence: TGTGCCAGCAGCTTAGTGGGGACAGTAAAGCAGTACTTC. Translation gives CASSLVGTVKQYF.

This clone appeared once. The V gene is TRBV7-9, the J gene TRBJ2-5; 7 positions agree with TRBD1. The germline gives CDR1 SEHNR, CDR2 FQNEAQ (reference sequence). There are 14 residues in the CDR3. V was clipped by 1 base and J by 5 bases; unmatched bases: 4. For the CDR3, the DNA is TGTGCCAGCAGCTTAGTGGTAGGGGGCGAGACCCAGTACTTC. It codes for CASSLVVGGETQYF.

This clone has a single count. This chain links TRBV5-3 with TRBJ2-1; D unresolved. TRBV5-3 is labeled an ORF, and its function is uncertain. Trimming removed 0 bases at V and 6 bases at J, with 13 bases between. This CDR3 spans 15 amino acids. CDR3 nucleotides: TGTGCCAGAAGCTTGGTGAGGCATATATGCAATGAGCAGTTCTTC. It translates to CARSLVRHICNEQFF.

The rearrangement links TRBV6-5 to TRBJ1-1, with D tentatively TRBD1 (5 bases). With 6 bases removed from V and 0 bases from J, the gap between germline ends came to 11 bases. Germline V gene sequence: CDR1 MNHEY, CDR2 SVGAGI. This CDR3 contains 14 residues. The CDR3 loop is CASSPDRLNTEAFF. DNA for the CDR3: TGTGCCAGCAGCCCTGACAGATTGAACACTGAAGCTTTCTTT.

The rearrangement links TRBV30 to TRBJ2-3, with TRBD2 matching over 13 bases. Germline V gene data show CDR1 as GTSNPN and CDR2 as SVGIG (reference sequence). The CDR3 sequence is 16 residues long. J lost 7 bases, V lost 3 bases, and 10 bases had no gene match. CDR3 nucleotide sequence: TGTGCCTGGAGGGGGACTAGCGGGATAGGGCGGAATACGCAGTATTTT. Amino acid sequence: CAWRGTSGIGRNTQYF. Full variable domain (rest looked up from reference TRBV30 and TRBJ2-3): SQTIHQWPATLVQPVGSPLSLECTVEGTSNPNLYWYRQAAGRGLQLLFYSVGIGQISSEVPQNLSASRPQDRQFILSSKKLLLSDSGFYLCAWRGTSGIGRNTQYFGPGTRLTVL.

This clone was seen only a few times. The chain employs TRBV27 and TRBJ1-1, with D possibly matching TRBD1 (5 bases). Trimming took 5 bases from V and 3 from J, leaving 10 bases between them. The CDR3 has 13 amino acids. Per germline, CDR1 MNHEY and CDR2 SMNVEV (reference sequence). The CDR3 sequence is CASSITGDTEAFF. For the CDR3, the DNA is TGTGCCAGCAGTATCACGGGGGACACTGAAGCTTTCTTT.

The V and J genes are TRBV2 and TRBJ2-3; D may correspond to TRBD1 or TRBD2 (5 bases each). The CDR3 runs to 16 residues. Germline assignment: CDR1 SNHLY and CDR2 FYNNEI. The ends were cut back, 6 bases at V and 0 bases at J, with 16 bases in the middle. Here the CDR3 reads CASSASRGVSTDTQYF. DNA for the CDR3: TGTGCCAGCAGCGCTTCCAGAGGGGTTAGCACAGATACGCAGTATTTT.

V usage is TRBV9 and J usage is TRBJ2-7, with TRBD2 matching 9 bases. The CDR3 is 17 residues long. The trim removed 4 bases at V and 6 bases at J, leaving 17 bases unmatched. In germline, CDR1 is SGDLS, CDR2 YYNGEE. In DNA form, the CDR3 reads TGTGCCAGCAGCCCCCCCTGGGCGGGAGGGCCCTTGCCCGAGCAGTACTTC. Protein sequence: CASSPPWAGGPLPEQYF.

Worth noting for this clone: Other DNA variants within this sample encode the same CDR3. The DNA of the CDR3 is TGTGCCAGCAGTTTATCCAGGGGCACCGGGGAGCTGTTTTTT. It translates to CASSLSRGTGELFF. The chain joins TRBV27 to TRBJ2-2, with D tentatively TRBD1 (6 bases). V was trimmed by 0 bases and J by 4 bases, leaving 6 bases between them. There are 14 residues in the CDR3. The germline V gene has CDR1 MNHEY and CDR2 SMNVEV (reference sequence).

The V gene is TRBV7-2, the J gene TRBJ2-7; 13 positions agree with TRBD2. V shed 5 bases and J 3 bases; nucleotides not matched to a gene: 4. Germline V lookup: CDR1 SGHTA, CDR2 FQGNSA. There are 15 residues in the CDR3. CDR3 DNA sequence: TGTGCCAGCAGCCAGGGACTAGCGGGAATCTACGAGCAGTACTTC. It translates to CASSQGLAGIYEQYF.

This chain uses TRBV7-9 with TRBJ2-3; the D gene is possibly TRBD2 (5 bases). Trimming cost V 2 bases and J 4 bases, with 16 bases left between them. The CDR3 extends over 16 amino acids. CDR1 and CDR2 (germline): SEHNR, FQNEAQ (reference sequence). In DNA, the CDR3 is TGTGCCAGCAGCTTAATGGACGGGATTGCCCCAGATACGCAGTATTTT. It encodes CASSLMDGIAPDTQYF.

The rearrangement links TRBV2 to TRBJ2-3; no clear D. Germline V lookup: CDR1 SNHLY, CDR2 FYNNEI. V was pared by 8 bases and J by 4 bases, with 16 bases between. This CDR3 spans 14 amino acids. This CDR3 is CASPEVTTADTQYF. The DNA of the CDR3 is TGTGCCAGCCCTGAGGTCACCACCGCAGATACGCAGTATTTT.

The chain links TRBV9 to TRBJ2-5; 10 bases match TRBD1. The junction had 4 bases not matched to a gene; V was cut back by 0 bases and J by 5 bases. CDR1 SGDLS and CDR2 YYNGEE come from the germline V gene. This CDR3 has 15 residues. In DNA form, the CDR3 reads TGTGCCAGCAGCGTAGATGGGACAGGGGTTGAGACCCAGTACTTC. It encodes CASSVDGTGVETQYF.

J is TRBJ2-3 and V is TRBV9, with D possibly being TRBD1 (6 bases). CDR1 is SGDLS, CDR2 YYNGEE, per germline. V lost 4 bases to trimming and J lost 1 base, with 13 bases between them. CDR3 length: 15 residues. CDR3 DNA: TGTGCCAGCAGCTTAAGGACAGACCGCACAGATACGCAGTATTTT. This gives the protein CASSLRTDRTDTQYF.